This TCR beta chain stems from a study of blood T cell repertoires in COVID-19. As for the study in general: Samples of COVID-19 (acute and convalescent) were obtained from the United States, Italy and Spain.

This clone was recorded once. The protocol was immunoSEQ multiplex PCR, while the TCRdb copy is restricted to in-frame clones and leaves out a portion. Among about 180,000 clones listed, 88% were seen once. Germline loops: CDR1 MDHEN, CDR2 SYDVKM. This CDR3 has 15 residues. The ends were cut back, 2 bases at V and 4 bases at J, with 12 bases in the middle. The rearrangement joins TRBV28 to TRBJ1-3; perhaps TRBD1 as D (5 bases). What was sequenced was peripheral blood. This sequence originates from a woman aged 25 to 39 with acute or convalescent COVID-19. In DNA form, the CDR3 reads TGTGCCAGCAGTTTAAGGGCAGGGTGGGGAAACACCATATATTTT. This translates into CASSLRAGWGNTIYF.